The 9 T cell receptor beta chains listed next were all sequenced from one sample in a study of HIV-infected patients and healthy controls. Reverse transcription used 450 to 500 ng RNA and constant-region primers for alpha and beta. Using multiplexing indices, alpha and beta chain libraries were generated apart by chain-specific third strand synthesis. TCRdb independently ran MiXCR on the 5' RACE reads; one entry per CDR3 protein. The sample contains some 9,300 distinct CDR3 sequences, nearly 6% of which appear only once. Antiretroviral therapy had run roughly three months, about 14 weeks, before follow-up blood collection. All unsorted peripheral T cells were captured because whole blood was used without fractionation. The specimen was blood, collected during antiretroviral therapy. Every receptor here comes from an adult with HIV infection. The donor label of this sample is uncertain.

This clonotype was counted at least ten times. J is TRBJ1-2 and V is TRBV2, with D tentatively TRBD1 (5 bases). Germline CDR1 is SNHLY and CDR2 is FYNNEI. This CDR3 has 15 residues. V was cut by 2 bases and J by 4 bases, with 14 bases left in between. The CDR3 bases are TGTGCCAGCAGTGAATATCCAGGGAATACCTATGGCTACACCTTC. Protein product: CASSEYPGNTYGYTF. The full variable domain, rest sourced from reference TRBV2 and TRBJ1-2, is EPEVTQTPSHQVTQMGQEVILRCVPISNHLYFYWYRQILGQKVEFLVSFYNNEISEKSEIFDDQFSVERPDGSNFTLKIRSTKLEDSAMYFCASSEYPGNTYGYTFGSGTRLTVV.

By proportion, this clonotype is medium-sized. This chain connects TRBV6-1 to TRBJ2-6, with 8 bases that match TRBD1. Germline CDR1 MNHNS, CDR2 SASEGT. Unmatched junction bases numbered 2, after V lost 8 bases and J lost 5 bases. The CDR3 length is 13 residues. The CDR3 reads CASRDRWANVLTF. In DNA, the CDR3 is TGTGCCAGCCGGGACAGGTGGGCCAACGTCCTGACTTTC.

The rearrangement joins TRBV24-1 to TRBJ2-2; D call uncertain. Trimming took 5 bases from V and 6 from J, leaving 6 bases between them. Germline CDR1 reads KGHDR; CDR2 reads SFDVKD. The CDR3 is 12 amino acids. The DNA of the CDR3 is TGTGCCACCAGTGCGGGCTCCGGGGAGCTGTTTTTT. It is translated as CATSAGSGELFF.

Concerning this clonotype itself: One junction end disagrees with the germline gene, perhaps due to a read error. J is TRBJ2-3 and V is TRBV9; 9 bases fit TRBD1. CDR1 SGDLS and CDR2 YYNGEE come from the germline V gene. CDR3 length: 15 amino acids. CDR3 sequence reads: CVSSRQGVGTDTQYF. The CDR3 DNA is TGTGTCAGCAGCAGACAGGGGGTTGGCACAGATACGCAGTATTTT. Complete variable domain (other parts from reference TRBV9 and TRBJ2-3): DSGVTQTPKHLITATGQRVTLRCSPRSGDLSVYWYQQSLDQGLQFLIQYYNGEERAKGNILERFSAQQFPDLHSELNLSSLELGDSALYFCVSSRQGVGTDTQYFGPGTRLTVL.

Ten or more counts support this clonotype. The chain combines TRBV6-5 with TRBJ1-5; D is perhaps TRBD1 (5 bases). CDR1 is MNHEY, CDR2 SVGAGI, per germline. With 8 bases removed from V and 7 bases from J, the gap between germline ends came to 18 bases. The CDR3 extends over 14 amino acids. CDR3 residues: CASGPAGGAQPQHF. In nucleotides, the CDR3 is TGTGCCAGCGGCCCAGCGGGGGGAGCCCAGCCCCAGCATTTT.

In this sample, this clonotype turned up many times. This chain uses TRBV4-2 with TRBJ2-1, with 7 bases identical to TRBD2. V shed 3 bases and J 8 bases; nucleotides not matched to a gene: 13. The germline gives CDR1 LGHNA, CDR2 YNFKEQ. This CDR3 has 16 amino acids. The CDR3 spells CASSQSLAAEGYEQFF. Written as DNA, the CDR3 is TGTGCCAGCAGCCAGAGCCTAGCGGCTGAGGGGTATGAGCAGTTCTTC.

This clonotype showed up many times. The chain couples TRBV15 to TRBJ2-3, with 8 positions matching TRBD2. The CDR3 is 16 amino acids. Per the germline V gene, CDR1 is LNHNV and CDR2 is YYDKDF (reference sequence). The V segment lost 1 base and the J segment 2 bases; nucleotides outside the gene matches: 5. The chain's CDR3 is CATSRGSGTLTDTQYF. The CDR3 DNA reads TGTGCCACCAGCAGAGGTAGCGGGACTCTCACAGATACGCAGTATTTT.

This clonotype was seen at least ten times. The chain joins TRBV6-2 or TRBV6-3 to TRBJ1-5; no reliable D call. Germline loops: CDR1 MNHEY, CDR2 SVGEGT. This CDR3 is built from 16 residues. Trimming cost V 5 bases and J 5 bases, with 19 bases left between them. CDR3 amino acids: CASSGRSRRRDQPQHF. The CDR3 region has the DNA TGTGCCAGCAGTGGCCGGAGCCGTAGAAGGGATCAGCCCCAGCATTTT.

The table lists this clonotype with many counts. The gene calls are TRBV6-5 and TRBJ1-1; D is unresolved. The germline CDR1 and CDR2 sequences are MNHEY and SVGAGI. This CDR3 contains 12 residues. V gave up 6 bases and J gave up 0 bases, with 5 bases separating them. CDR3 residues: CASRTVNTEAFF. CDR3 DNA sequence: TGTGCCAGCAGAACAGTGAACACTGAAGCTTTCTTT.